This TCR beta chain derives from a study of CD8+ T cells in alopecia areata. Study at large: Tofacitinib was given for 6 to 18 months, then stopped for 6 months. Severity scores in treated patients reflected the percentage of scalp affected.

A note on this clone: The target antigen is unknown.

Study results and caveats: For baseline CD8+ expansion, any link to response stays uncertain with one nonresponder. Elevated clonality characterized lesional scalp relative to normal scalp, particularly in alopecia totalis/universalis.

Treatment reported: oral pan-JAK inhibitor, 5-10 mg twice daily. Extracted from the samples, RNA was reverse transcribed into cDNA to serve as the sequencing template. Repertoires were generated with immunoSEQ multiplex PCR, while TCRdb's copy carries only in-frame clones and drops some. The table records around 180,000 clones, more than 55% of them present only once. The TCR originated in a human donor with alopecia areata. The sample here was CD4+ T cells sorted from blood, taken around week 50, from a patient treated with tofacitinib.

The CDR3 is CASSLRQGYEQYF. The CDR3 DNA sequence: TGCGCCAGCAGCTTGAGACAGGGCTACGAGCAGTACTTC. The rearrangement uses TRBV5-1 and TRBJ2-7; TRBD1 matches at 7 bases. Germline lookup yields CDR1 SGHRS and CDR2 YFSETQ. The CDR3 totals 13 residues. V lost 1 base, J lost 3 bases, and 1 base stayed unmatched. The full variable domain, its missing parts supplied by reference TRBV5-1 and TRBJ2-7, is KAGVTQTPRYLIKTRGQQVTLSCSPISGHRSVSWYQQTPGQGLQFLFEYFSETQRNKGNFPGRFSGRQFSNSRSEMNVSTLELGDSALYLCASSLRQGYEQYFGPGTRLTVT.